This record looks at one TCR beta chain sequence and its context. Its cognate antigen is unknown. From the 5' RACE reads, TCRdb called clonotypes with MiXCR, one entry per CDR3 protein. The table has around 450,000 distinct CDR3 sequences, about 25% seen once. V shed 0 bases and J shed 5 bases, with 12 bases lying between them. CDR1 and CDR2 from the germline V gene are LGHDT and YNNKEL (reference sequence). This CDR3 has 15 residues. This sample stems from a study of CD8 T cells in ankylosing spondylitis. Study observations and caveats: A TCR beta motif made of roughly eight highly homologous variants seemed typical of ankylosing spondylitis blood. Within matched ankylosing spondylitis synovial fluid, disease-linked clones were reportedly significantly enriched.

The chain carries TRBV3-1 and TRBJ2-3; D may be TRBD1 (5 bases). The sequenced sample consisted of blood, either unsorted or a sorted T cell fraction (not recorded which). This receptor was obtained from a male donor with ankylosing spondylitis. CDR3 protein: CASSQEQDARDTQYF. In DNA form, the CDR3 reads TGTGCCAGCAGCCAAGAACAGGACGCAAGAGATACGCAGTATTTT.